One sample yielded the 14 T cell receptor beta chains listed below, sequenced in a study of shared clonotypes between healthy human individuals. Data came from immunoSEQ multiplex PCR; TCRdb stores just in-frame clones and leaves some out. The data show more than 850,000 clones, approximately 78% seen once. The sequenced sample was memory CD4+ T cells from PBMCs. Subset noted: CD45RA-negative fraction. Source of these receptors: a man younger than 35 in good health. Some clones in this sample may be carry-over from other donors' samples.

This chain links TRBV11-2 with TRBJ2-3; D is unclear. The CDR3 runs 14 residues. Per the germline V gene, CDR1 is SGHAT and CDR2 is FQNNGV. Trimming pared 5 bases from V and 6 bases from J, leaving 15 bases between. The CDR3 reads CASSLATGGDTQYF. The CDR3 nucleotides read TGTGCCAGCAGCCTCGCGACGGGTGGGGATACGCAGTATTTT.

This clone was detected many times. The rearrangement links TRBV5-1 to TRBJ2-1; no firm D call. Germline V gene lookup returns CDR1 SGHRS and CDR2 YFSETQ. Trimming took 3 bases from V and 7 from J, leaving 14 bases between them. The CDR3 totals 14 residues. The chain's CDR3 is CASSSSSLGNEQFF. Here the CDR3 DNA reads TGCGCCAGCAGCTCTTCTAGTCTAGGGAATGAGCAGTTCTTC. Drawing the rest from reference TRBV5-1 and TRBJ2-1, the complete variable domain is KAGVTQTPRYLIKTRGQQVTLSCSPISGHRSVSWYQQTPGQGLQFLFEYFSETQRNKGNFPGRFSGRQFSNSRSEMNVSTLELGDSALYLCASSSSSLGNEQFFGPGTRLTVL.

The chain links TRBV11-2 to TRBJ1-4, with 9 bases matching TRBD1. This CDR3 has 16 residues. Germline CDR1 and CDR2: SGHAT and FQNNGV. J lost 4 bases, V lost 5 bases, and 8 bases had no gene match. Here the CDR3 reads CASSATQGAINEKLFF. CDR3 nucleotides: TGTGCCAGCAGCGCAACACAGGGGGCTATTAATGAAAAACTGTTTTTT. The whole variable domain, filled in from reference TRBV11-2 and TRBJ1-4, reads EAGVAQSPRYKIIEKRQSVAFWCNPISGHATLYWYQQILGQGPKLLIQFQNNGVVDDSQLPKDRFSAERLKGVDSTLKIQPAKLEDSAVYLCASSATQGAINEKLFFGSGTQLSVL.

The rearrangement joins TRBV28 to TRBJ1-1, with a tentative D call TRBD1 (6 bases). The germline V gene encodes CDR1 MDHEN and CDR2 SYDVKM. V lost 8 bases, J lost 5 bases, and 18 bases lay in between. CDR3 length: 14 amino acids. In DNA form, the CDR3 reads TGTGCCAGCGCCATGGGGGGGGCGCTTACTGAAGCTTTCTTT. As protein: CASAMGGALTEAFF.

Here the CDR3 reads CASTGGGSPYYEQYF. In nucleotides, the CDR3 is TGTGCCAGCACCGGGGGGGGGTCGCCTTACTACGAGCAGTACTTC. The chain uses TRBV28 and TRBJ2-7; 8 positions match TRBD2. Germline trimming cut 7 bases from V and 3 bases from J; bases unmatched to any gene: 11. The germline V gene has CDR1 MDHEN and CDR2 SYDVKM. The CDR3 spans 15 residues.

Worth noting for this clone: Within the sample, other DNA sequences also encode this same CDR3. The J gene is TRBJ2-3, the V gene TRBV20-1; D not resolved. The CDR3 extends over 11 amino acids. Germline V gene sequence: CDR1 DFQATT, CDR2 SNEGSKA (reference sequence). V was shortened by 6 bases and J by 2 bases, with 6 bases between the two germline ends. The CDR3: CSASSTDTQYF. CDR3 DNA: TGCAGTGCCTCCTCCACAGATACGCAGTATTTT.

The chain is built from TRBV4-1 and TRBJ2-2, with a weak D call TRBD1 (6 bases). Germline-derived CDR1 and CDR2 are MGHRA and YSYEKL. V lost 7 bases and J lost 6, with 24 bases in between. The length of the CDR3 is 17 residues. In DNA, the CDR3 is TGCGCCAGCACCACAGGCACAGGGTCCCACATCCCCGGGGAGCTGTTTTTT. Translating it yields CASTTGTGSHIPGELFF.

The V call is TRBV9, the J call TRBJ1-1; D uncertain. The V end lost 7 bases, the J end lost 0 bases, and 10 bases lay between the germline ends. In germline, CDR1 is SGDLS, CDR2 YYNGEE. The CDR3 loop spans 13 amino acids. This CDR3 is CASQRDMNTEAFF. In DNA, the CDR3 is TGTGCCAGCCAACGGGATATGAACACTGAAGCTTTCTTT.

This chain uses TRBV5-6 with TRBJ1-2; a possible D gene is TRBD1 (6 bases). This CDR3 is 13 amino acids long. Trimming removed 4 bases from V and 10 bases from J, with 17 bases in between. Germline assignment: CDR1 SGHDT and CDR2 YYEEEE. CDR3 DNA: TGTGCCAGCAGCCGACGGCCAGGGGATGTCTACACCTTC. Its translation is CASSRRPGDVYTF.

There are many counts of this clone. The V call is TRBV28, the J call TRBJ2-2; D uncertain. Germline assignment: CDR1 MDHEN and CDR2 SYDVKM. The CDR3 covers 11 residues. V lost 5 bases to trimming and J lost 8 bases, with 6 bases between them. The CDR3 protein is CASSPRGELFF. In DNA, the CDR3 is TGTGCCAGCAGTCCCAGGGGGGAGCTGTTTTTT.

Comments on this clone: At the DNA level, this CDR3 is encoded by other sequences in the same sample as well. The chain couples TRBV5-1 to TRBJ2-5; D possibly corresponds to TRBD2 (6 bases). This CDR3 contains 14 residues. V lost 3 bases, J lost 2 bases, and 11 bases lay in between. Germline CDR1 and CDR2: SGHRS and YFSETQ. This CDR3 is CASSWGTGQETQYF. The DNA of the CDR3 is TGCGCCAGCAGCTGGGGGACTGGGCAAGAGACCCAGTACTTC.

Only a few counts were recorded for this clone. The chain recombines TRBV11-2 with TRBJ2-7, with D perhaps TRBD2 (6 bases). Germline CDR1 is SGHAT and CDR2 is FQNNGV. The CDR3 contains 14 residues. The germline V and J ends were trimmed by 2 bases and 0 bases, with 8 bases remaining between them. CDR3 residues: CASSLYGSSYEQYF. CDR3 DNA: TGTGCCAGCAGCTTATACGGGAGCTCCTACGAGCAGTACTTC.

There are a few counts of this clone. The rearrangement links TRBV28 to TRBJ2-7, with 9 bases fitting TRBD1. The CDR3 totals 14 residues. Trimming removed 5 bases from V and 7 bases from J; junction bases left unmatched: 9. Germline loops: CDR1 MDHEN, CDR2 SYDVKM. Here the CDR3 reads CASSPRDRAGEQYF. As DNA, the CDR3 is TGTGCCAGCAGTCCCCGGGACAGGGCGGGAGAGCAGTACTTC.

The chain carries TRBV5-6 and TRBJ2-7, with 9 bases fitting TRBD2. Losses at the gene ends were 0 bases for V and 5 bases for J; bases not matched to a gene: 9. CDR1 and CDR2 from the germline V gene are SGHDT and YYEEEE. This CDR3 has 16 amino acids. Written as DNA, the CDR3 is TGTGCCAGCAGCTTGGCTTCCGCGGGAGGGCTCAACGAGCAGTACTTC. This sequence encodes CASSLASAGGLNEQYF.